These 26 T cell receptor beta chains were sequenced from one sample in a study of T cell responses to AZD1222 COVID-19 vaccine. Clones were read by immunoSEQ multiplex PCR, and TCRdb kept only the in-frame ones, dropping some. The sample records tens of thousands of clones, approximately 80% being singletons. Sequenced here: peripheral blood, sampled on day 0 of AZD1222 vaccination. Source of these receptors: an adult in good health.

The rearrangement joins TRBV29-1 to TRBJ2-1; 10 bases map to TRBD2. CDR3 length: 16 residues. Losses at the gene ends were 3 bases for V and 8 bases for J; bases not matched to a gene: 13. Germline V gene sequence: CDR1 SQVTM, CDR2 ANQGSEA. The CDR3 nucleotides are TGCAGCGTTGAGAGTAGGCTAGCGGGAGCTGTCGATGAGCAGTTCTTC. Amino acid sequence: CSVESRLAGAVDEQFF.

The chain employs TRBV28 and TRBJ2-7, with D unclear. This CDR3 has 14 residues. Trimming left V 6 bases short and J 2 bases short, with 14 bases between. Germline CDR1 and CDR2: MDHEN and SYDVKM. CDR3 bases: TGTGCCAGCAGGCTCGCCGGTTCCACCTACGAGCAGTACTTC. It specifies CASRLAGSTYEQYF. Variable domain in full (rest from reference TRBV28 and TRBJ2-7): DVKVTQSSRYLVKRTGEKVFLECVQDMDHENMFWYRQDPGLGLRLIYFSYDVKMKEKGDIPEGYSVSREKKERFSLILESASTNQTSMYLCASRLAGSTYEQYFGPGTRLTVT.

Comment on this clone: This sample includes further DNA sequences coding for the same CDR3. The chain uses TRBV6-5 and TRBJ1-5; TRBD1 is a possible D gene (5 bases). V was shortened by 6 bases and J by 7 bases, with 13 bases between the two germline ends. Germline CDR1 MNHEY, CDR2 SVGAGI. This CDR3 is 13 amino acids long. The CDR3 region has the DNA TGTGCCAGCAGCCCGGGGGGGAACCAGCCCCAGCATTTT. Its protein product is CASSPGGNQPQHF.

The chain carries TRBV6-2 or TRBV6-3 and TRBJ1-5; 9 bases fit TRBD1. V lost 5 bases to trimming and J lost 5 bases; unmatched junction nucleotides: 7. This CDR3 contains 15 residues. Germline-derived CDR1 and CDR2 are MNHEY and SVGEGT. Here the CDR3 DNA reads TGTGCCAGCAGTGTCCCGGGACAGGGTGATCAGCCCCAGCATTTT. This translates into CASSVPGQGDQPQHF.

This chain connects TRBV7-7 to TRBJ2-2; TRBD2 might be the D (5 bases). The germline V gene has CDR1 SSHAT and CDR2 FNYEAQ (reference sequence). The length of the CDR3 is 14 residues. The germline V and J ends were trimmed by 6 bases and 1 base, with 9 bases remaining between them. The DNA of the CDR3 is TGTGCCAGCAGGAGGGAGTTGAACACCGGGGAGCTGTTTTTT. Encoded protein: CASRRELNTGELFF.

About this clone itself: Sequence at one end of the junction differs from germline and may be a read error. The rearrangement joins TRBV10-1 to TRBJ2-2; either TRBD1 or TRBD2 may fit D (5 bases each). The CDR3 is made up of 9 amino acids. The V gene's germline CDR1 is WNHNN and CDR2 SYGVQD (reference sequence). The CDR3 is CASSRPRGF. The CDR3 nucleotides read TGCGCCAGCAGCCGACCTCGGGGCTTT.

This clone was seen a handful of times. The CDR3 loop reads CASSQGFRGGTTEAFF. CDR3 in DNA: TGCGCCAGCAGCCAGGGTTTTAGGGGTGGGACCACTGAAGCTTTCTTT. The chain carries TRBV4-1 and TRBJ1-1, with D perhaps matching TRBD1 (5 bases). This CDR3 has 16 amino acids. CDR1 MGHRA and CDR2 YSYEKL come from the germline V gene. The V gene lost 3 bases and the J gene lost 4 bases, with 18 bases spanning the gap.

V is TRBV18 and J is TRBJ2-1, with 8 positions matching TRBD2. Germline trimming cut 2 bases from V and 8 bases from J; bases unmatched to any gene: 5. CDR3 length: 14 residues. CDR1 and CDR2 (germline): KGHSH, LQKENI. CDR3 bases: TGTGCCAGCTCACCAGGGAACGGGAGGGATGAGCAGTTCTTC. This codes for CASSPGNGRDEQFF.

This chain connects TRBV12-3 or TRBV12-4 to TRBJ1-1; D uncertain. This CDR3 has 13 residues. Trimming took off 2 bases at V and 1 base at J, with 5 bases between the two ends. The DNA of the CDR3 is TGTGCCAGCAGTTTACAAGAGAACACTGAAGCTTTCTTT. Translating it yields CASSLQENTEAFF.

This chain connects TRBV2 to TRBJ1-1, with TRBD1 matching over 10 bases. With 6 bases clipped from V and 1 base from J, the junction kept 5 bases outside the gene matches. CDR3 size: 15 residues. Germline V gene lookup returns CDR1 SNHLY and CDR2 FYNNEI. CDR3 nucleotides: TGTGCCAGCAGGCGGGACAGGGGTGGGAACACTGAAGCTTTCTTT. Protein sequence: CASRRDRGGNTEAFF.

The chain links TRBV9 to TRBJ1-5, with D perhaps matching TRBD1 (5 bases). Deletions cut 0 bases from V and 6 bases from J, with 10 bases between. The CDR3 spans 14 residues. From germline, CDR1 is SGDLS and CDR2 YYNGEE. CDR3 residues: CASSVGQGGQPQHF. CDR3 coding DNA: TGTGCCAGCAGCGTAGGGCAGGGAGGTCAGCCCCAGCATTTT.

The chain recombines TRBV28 with TRBJ1-1; perhaps TRBD1 as D (5 bases). V lost 5 bases and J 0 bases, leaving 13 bases between the germline ends. The CDR3 has 15 amino acids. Germline lookup yields CDR1 MDHEN and CDR2 SYDVKM. CDR3 bases: TGTGCCAGCAGTCCACCGGGACTCATGAACACTGAAGCTTTCTTT. This sequence encodes CASSPPGLMNTEAFF.

V is TRBV21-1 and J is TRBJ2-2; TRBD2, as called in the table, went unchecked against the DNA. TRBV21-1 is marked as a pseudogene. The CDR3 contains 15 residues. The CDR3 loop is CASSKERGNAGELFF. The CDR3 bases are TGTGCCAGCAGCAAAGAAAGAGGGAACGCCGGGGAGCTGTTTTTT.

This sequence joins TRBV6-5 and TRBJ1-1; D is undetermined. The CDR3 loop spans 11 amino acids. In germline, CDR1 is MNHEY, CDR2 SVGAGI. Trimming removed 7 bases from V and 0 bases from J, with 3 bases in between. The CDR3 DNA follows: TGTGCCAGCACAATGAACACTGAAGCTTTCTTT. This encodes CASTMNTEAFF.

The chain is built from TRBV11-2 and TRBJ2-3; D is perhaps TRBD1 (6 bases). Germline CDR1 and CDR2: SGHAT and FQNNGV. This CDR3 has 15 amino acids. V lost 1 base and J lost 2, with 10 bases in between. The CDR3 loop is CASSLAHRATDTQYF. The CDR3 DNA reads TGTGCCAGCAGCTTAGCCCACAGGGCCACAGATACGCAGTATTTT. The full variable domain, in which reference TRBV11-2 and TRBJ2-3 provide the parts outside the CDR3, is EAGVAQSPRYKIIEKRQSVAFWCNPISGHATLYWYQQILGQGPKLLIQFQNNGVVDDSQLPKDRFSAERLKGVDSTLKIQPAKLEDSAVYLCASSLAHRATDTQYFGPGTRLTVL.

The CDR3: CASSPLQGGTEAFF. CDR3 DNA sequence: TGTGCCAGCAGCCCCCTACAGGGTGGCACTGAAGCTTTCTTT. The V and J genes are TRBV28 and TRBJ1-1, with TRBD1 as a possible D gene (6 bases). This CDR3 comprises 14 residues. The germline CDR1 and CDR2 sequences are MDHEN and SYDVKM. V was cut by 6 bases and J by 4 bases, with 15 bases left in between.

The genes are TRBV27 and TRBJ1-6, with D uncertain. The CDR3 contains 13 residues. Looked up from germline, CDR1 is MNHEY and CDR2 is SMNVEV (reference sequence). Between the trimmed V and J ends, which lost 1 base and 9 bases, there was a span of 7 bases. The CDR3 protein is CASSLLDGSPLHF. Here the CDR3 DNA reads TGTGCCAGCAGTTTATTAGATGGTTCACCCCTCCACTTT.

This sequence joins TRBV6-4 and TRBJ1-5, with TRBD1 identical over 7 bases. The germline V gene has CDR1 MRHNA and CDR2 SNTAGT. V trimming: 4 bases; J trimming: 5 bases; junction bases outside the gene matches: 11. The CDR3 runs to 16 residues. In nucleotides, the CDR3 is TGTGCCAGCAGTGGAAACTGGGACAGAAAATATCAGCCCCAGCATTTT. Translation: CASSGNWDRKYQPQHF.

The CDR3, as DNA: TGTGCCACCAGTGATTTTGGACTAGCGGGAGACAATGAGCAGTTCTTC. Its protein product is CATSDFGLAGDNEQFF. The genes are TRBV24-1 and TRBJ2-1; 13 positions agree with TRBD2. J was trimmed by 5 bases and V by 1 base; bases with no gene match: 1. This CDR3 contains 16 residues. Germline CDR1 and CDR2: KGHDR and SFDVKD.

The CDR3 nucleotides are TGTGCCAGCAGTTCCCCCCAGGGGGCGGTGGACACTGAAGCTTTCTTT. This sequence encodes CASSSPQGAVDTEAFF. The V gene is TRBV11-3, the J gene TRBJ1-1; 8 nucleotides line up with TRBD1. Per the germline V gene, CDR1 is SGHNT and CDR2 is YENEEA. The CDR3 contains 16 residues. The ends lost 6 bases at V and 3 bases at J; junction bases unmatched: 12.

The rearrangement links TRBV5-1 to TRBJ2-7; TRBD2 agrees at 10 bases. In germline, CDR1 is SGHRS, CDR2 YFSETQ. Unmatched junction bases numbered 4, after V lost 4 bases and J lost 3 bases. This CDR3 comprises 14 residues. This CDR3 reads CASSEGLALYEQYF. CDR3 DNA sequence: TGCGCCAGCAGCGAGGGACTAGCGCTCTACGAGCAGTACTTC.

In this sample, this clone turned up a few times. This chain connects TRBV19 to TRBJ1-1, with unresolved D. Deletions cut 3 bases from V and 0 bases from J, with 8 bases between. This CDR3 has 14 amino acids. Per the germline V gene, CDR1 is LNHDA and CDR2 is SQIVND (reference sequence). The CDR3 sequence is CASSMEYMNTEAFF. As DNA, the CDR3 is TGTGCCAGTAGTATGGAGTACATGAACACTGAAGCTTTCTTT.

This clone was seen only a few times. The rearrangement joins TRBV7-2 to TRBJ1-2; D is uncertain. V was cut by 0 bases and J by 8 bases, with 13 bases left in between. The CDR3 runs 14 residues. CDR1 SGHTA and CDR2 FQGNSA come from the germline V gene. CDR3 DNA sequence: TGTGCCAGCAGCTTAGCTGAGGGTGGAGGGGGCTACACCTTC. This gives the protein CASSLAEGGGGYTF. Using reference TRBV7-2 and TRBJ1-2 for the parts outside the CDR3, the full variable domain is GAGVSQSPSNKVTEKGKDVELRCDPISGHTALYWYRQSLGQGLEFLIYFQGNSAPDKSGLPSDRFSAERTGGSVSTLTIQRTQQEDSAVYLCASSLAEGGGGYTFGSGTRLTVV.

This chain joins TRBV6-2 or TRBV6-3 and TRBJ2-7; possibly TRBD1 for D (5 bases). This CDR3 has 14 amino acids. Germline V gene sequence: CDR1 MNHEY, CDR2 SVGEGT. With 4 bases removed from V and 5 bases from J, the gap between germline ends came to 15 bases. The chain's CDR3 is CASSSPGWVHEQYF. The CDR3 region has the DNA TGTGCCAGCAGTTCGCCAGGGTGGGTCCACGAGCAGTACTTC.

The chain links TRBV11-2 to TRBJ2-5; 8 bases fit TRBD2. The length of the CDR3 is 16 residues. V shed 5 bases, J shed 2 bases, and the junction held 10 bases outside the gene matches. CDR1 SGHAT and CDR2 FQNNGV come from the germline V gene. The CDR3 sequence: CASSPRATSGQETQYF. CDR3 nucleotides: TGTGCCAGCAGCCCCAGGGCTACTAGCGGACAAGAGACCCAGTACTTC.

The chain is built from TRBV28 and TRBJ1-1; perhaps TRBD1 as D (6 bases). The germline V gene encodes CDR1 MDHEN and CDR2 SYDVKM. Trimming cost V 5 bases and J 5 bases, with 12 bases left between them. CDR3 length: 13 residues. The DNA of the CDR3 is TGTGCCAGCAGTCTCATACAGGGTACTGAAGCTTTCTTT. This translates into CASSLIQGTEAFF.